Listed here is a single T cell receptor (beta chain). Its antigen remains unidentified. PCR primers comprised 60 Vbeta and 13 Jbeta primers. The repertoire was sequenced with immunoSEQ multiplex PCR; TCRdb's copy has only in-frame clones and lacks some. This sample contains 60,000 to 70,000 clones. The data originate from a study of cytomegalovirus exposure and HLA in healthy donors. About the research overall: Genotyping of nearly 400 donors showed that 65% to 90% belonged to the Caucasian-associated ancestry cluster. Study-wide results and limits: In all likelihood, a cluster of highly shared sequence variants was a sequencing artifact. In a later analysis, across HLA loci, associated TCR counts were highest for DRB1, lowest for HLA-C.

Trimming removed 0 bases at V and 1 base at J, with 12 bases between. The CDR3 covers 16 residues. Germline V CDR1 and CDR2: SGHAT, FQNNGV. This chain uses TRBV11-2 with TRBJ1-1; TRBD1 is a possible D gene (5 bases). The TCR sequence derives from a boy aged 5-17 years in good health and CMV-seronegative. Sequenced input: PBMCs. The CDR3 DNA reads as TGTGCCAGCAGCTTAGAATTCGGCAGGGCGAACACTGAAGCTTTCTTT. Its protein is CASSLEFGRANTEAFF. The full variable domain, rest sourced from reference TRBV11-2 and TRBJ1-1, is EAGVAQSPRYKIIEKRQSVAFWCNPISGHATLYWYQQILGQGPKLLIQFQNNGVVDDSQLPKDRFSAERLKGVDSTLKIQPAKLEDSAVYLCASSLEFGRANTEAFFGQGTRLTVV.